This TCR beta chain was sequenced in a study of T cells in Graves' hyperthyroidism and ophthalmopathy. CDR3 length: 13 residues. The V end lost 6 bases, the J end lost 7 bases, and 15 bases lay between the germline ends. The germline gives CDR1 MNHEY, CDR2 SMNVEV (reference sequence). From RNA transcripts, TCR beta CDR3 regions were amplified. RT-PCR in the first round (using the HTBI primer set) targeted the TCR CDR3. TCRdb reprocessed the multiplex PCR reads with MiXCR, giving one entry per CDR3 protein. This sample carries some 400,000 distinct CDR3 sequences, approximately 15% of them seen once, and the ten largest clones take more than 9.5%. There are many counts of this clonotype.

Sequenced: blood. The receptor comes from a woman aged 60-75 years with Graves' hyperthyroidism. The chain combines TRBV27 with TRBJ2-5; D may correspond to TRBD1 or TRBD2 (5 bases each). The CDR3 sequence is CASSPLGGGTQYF. The CDR3 DNA reads TGTGCCAGCAGCCCCCTAGGTGGGGGGACCCAGTACTTC.